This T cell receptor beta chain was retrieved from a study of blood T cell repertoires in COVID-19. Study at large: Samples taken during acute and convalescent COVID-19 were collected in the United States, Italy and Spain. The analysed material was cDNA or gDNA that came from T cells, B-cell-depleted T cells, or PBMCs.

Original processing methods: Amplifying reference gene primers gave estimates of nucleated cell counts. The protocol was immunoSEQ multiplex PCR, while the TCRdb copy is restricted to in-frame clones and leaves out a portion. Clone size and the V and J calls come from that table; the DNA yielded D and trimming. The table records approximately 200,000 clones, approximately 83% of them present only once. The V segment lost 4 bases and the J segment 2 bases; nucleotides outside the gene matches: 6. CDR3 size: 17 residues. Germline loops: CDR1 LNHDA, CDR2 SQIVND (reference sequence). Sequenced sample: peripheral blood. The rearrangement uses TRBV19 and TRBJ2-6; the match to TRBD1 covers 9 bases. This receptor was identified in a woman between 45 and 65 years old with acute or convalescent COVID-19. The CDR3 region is CASSKRDREAGANVLTF. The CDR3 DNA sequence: TGTGCCAGTAGTAAAAGGGACAGGGAGGCTGGGGCCAACGTCCTGACTTTC.